Sequencing of this T cell receptor (beta chain) was carried out in a study of blood T cell repertoires in COVID-19. Study overall: Italy, Spain and the United States were the sources of the convalescent and acute COVID-19 samples.

CDR3 size: 16 residues. With 1 base removed from V and 7 bases from J, the gap between germline ends came to 14 bases. Germline V lookup: CDR1 SGHAT, CDR2 FQNNGV. Sequenced by immunoSEQ multiplex PCR; TCRdb stores in-frame clones only, minus some. The sample holds 150,000 to 200,000 clones; approximately 86% are singletons and the top ten take roughly 8.2%. The sequenced sample was peripheral blood. This chain uses TRBV11-2 with TRBJ1-6; tentatively, D is TRBD1 (5 bases). This TCR came from a man between 60 and 75 years old with acute or convalescent COVID-19. The chain's CDR3 is CASSLAPGVGNSPLHF. The DNA for the CDR3 is TGTGCCAGCAGCTTAGCGCCGGGGGTAGGAAATTCACCCCTCCACTTT.